The entry below describes one TCR beta chain. One end of the junction fails to match germline, which may point to a read error. Measured with immunoSEQ multiplex PCR; TCRdb has only the in-frame clones, and not every one. In the table there are about 180,000 clones, approximately 88% of which are singletons. These data belong to a study of blood T cell repertoires in COVID-19. Study-wide background: Samples of COVID-19 (acute and convalescent) were obtained from the United States, Italy and Spain. T cells, B-cell-depleted T cells, or PBMCs supplied cDNA or gDNA.

The germline gives CDR1 MNHEY, CDR2 SMNVEV (reference sequence). CDR3 length: 14 amino acids. The sequence came from a woman in her twenties or thirties with acute or convalescent COVID-19. Sequences were obtained from peripheral blood. The J gene is TRBJ1-2, the V gene TRBV27; 7 bases map to TRBD1. CDR3 region: CASRLRPGGYGYTF. For the CDR3, the DNA is TGTGCCAGCCGTTTACGGCCAGGGGGATATGGCTACACCTTC.